This T cell receptor beta chain is from a study of blood T cell repertoires in COVID-19. Across the study: Acute and convalescent COVID-19 specimens originated in the United States, Italy and Spain. T cells, B-cell-depleted T cells, or PBMCs provided the cDNA or gDNA that served as material.

Germline V gene lookup returns CDR1 LGHDT and CDR2 YNNKEL (reference sequence). The germline V and J ends were trimmed by 3 bases and 1 base, with 6 bases remaining between them. The CDR3 length is 13 residues. This clone appeared a few times. As handled by the study authors: Counts of nucleated cells, estimated from reference gene primer amplification, were obtained. TCRdb's copy holds only in-frame clones and misses some; the assay was immunoSEQ multiplex PCR. V and J calls and clone size are those listed in that table; D and trimming were worked out from the DNA. The table records roughly 63,000 clones, around four fifths of them present only once.

This TCR was sampled from a man older than 75 with acute or convalescent COVID-19. Sequenced: peripheral blood. The gene calls are TRBV3-1 (or the pseudogene TRBV3-2) and TRBJ2-5; no clear D. The DNA of the CDR3 is TGTGCCAGCAGCCAGACATTCCAAGAGACCCAGTACTTC. Its translation: CASSQTFQETQYF.